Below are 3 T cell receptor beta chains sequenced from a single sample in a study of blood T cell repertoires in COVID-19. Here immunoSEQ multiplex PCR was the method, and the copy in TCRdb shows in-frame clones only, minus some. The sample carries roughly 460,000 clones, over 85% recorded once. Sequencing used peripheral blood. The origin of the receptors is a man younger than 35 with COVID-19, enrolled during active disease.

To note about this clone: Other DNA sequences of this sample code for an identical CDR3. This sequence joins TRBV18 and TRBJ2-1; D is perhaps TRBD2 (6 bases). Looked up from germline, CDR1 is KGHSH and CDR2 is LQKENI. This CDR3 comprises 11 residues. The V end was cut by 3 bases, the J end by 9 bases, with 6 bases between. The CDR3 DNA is TGTGCCAGCTCACCCGGGGGTGAGCAGTTCTTC. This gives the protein CASSPGGEQFF. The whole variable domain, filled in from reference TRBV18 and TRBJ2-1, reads NAGVMQNPRHLVRRRGQEARLRCSPMKGHSHVYWYRQLPEEGLKFMVYLQKENIIDESGMPKERFSAEFPKEGPSILRIQQVVRGDSAAYFCASSPGGEQFFGPGTRLTVL.

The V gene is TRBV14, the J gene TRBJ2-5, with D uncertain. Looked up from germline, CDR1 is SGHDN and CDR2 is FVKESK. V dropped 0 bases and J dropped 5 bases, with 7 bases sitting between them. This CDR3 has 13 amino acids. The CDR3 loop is CASSQDPRETQYF. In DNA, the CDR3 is TGTGCCAGCAGCCAAGATCCCCGGGAGACCCAGTACTTC.

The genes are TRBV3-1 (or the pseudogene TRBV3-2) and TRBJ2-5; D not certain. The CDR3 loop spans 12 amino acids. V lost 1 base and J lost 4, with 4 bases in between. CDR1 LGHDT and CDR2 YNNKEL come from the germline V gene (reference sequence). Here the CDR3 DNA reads TGTGCCAGCAGCCAAGTGAGAGAGACCCAGTACTTC. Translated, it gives CASSQVRETQYF.